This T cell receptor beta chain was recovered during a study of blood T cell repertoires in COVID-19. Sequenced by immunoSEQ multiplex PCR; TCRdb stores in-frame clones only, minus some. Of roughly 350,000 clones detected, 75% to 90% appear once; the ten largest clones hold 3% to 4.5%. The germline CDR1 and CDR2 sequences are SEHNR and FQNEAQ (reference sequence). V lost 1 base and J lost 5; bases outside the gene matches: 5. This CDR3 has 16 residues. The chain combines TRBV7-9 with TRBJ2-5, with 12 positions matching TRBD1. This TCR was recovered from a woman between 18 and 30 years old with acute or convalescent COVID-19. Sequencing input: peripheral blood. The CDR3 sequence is CASSLVGGQGAETQYF. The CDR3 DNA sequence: TGTGCCAGCAGCTTAGTCGGGGGACAGGGGGCTGAGACCCAGTACTTC.